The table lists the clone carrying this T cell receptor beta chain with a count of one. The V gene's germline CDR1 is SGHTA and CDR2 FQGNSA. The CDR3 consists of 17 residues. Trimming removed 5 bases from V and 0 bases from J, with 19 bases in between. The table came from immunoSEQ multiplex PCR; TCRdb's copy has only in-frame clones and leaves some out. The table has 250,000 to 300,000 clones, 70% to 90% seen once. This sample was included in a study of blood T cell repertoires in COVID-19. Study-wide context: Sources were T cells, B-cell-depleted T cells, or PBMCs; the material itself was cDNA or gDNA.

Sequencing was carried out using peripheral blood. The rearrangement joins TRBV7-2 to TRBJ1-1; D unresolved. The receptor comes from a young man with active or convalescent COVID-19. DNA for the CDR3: TGTGCCAGCAGCCGGAACAGTCTACAGATCATGAACACTGAAGCTTTCTTT. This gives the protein CASSRNSLQIMNTEAFF.